This entry lists 18 T cell receptor beta chains sequenced from one sample in a study of blood T cell repertoires in COVID-19. The data were produced by immunoSEQ multiplex PCR, yet TCRdb's version contains in-frame clones alone and is incomplete. There are 340,000 or so clones in the sample; roughly 85% occur only once, and approximately 4.4% lies in the top ten. Sequencing was carried out using PBMCs or T cells enriched from blood (not recorded which). The receptors were gathered from a woman in her thirties or forties with acute COVID-19.

V and J are TRBV2 and TRBJ2-5, with 11 bases fitting TRBD2. J lost 0 bases, V lost 4 bases, and 7 bases had no gene match. This CDR3 has 17 residues. The V gene's germline CDR1 is SNHLY and CDR2 FYNNEI. CDR3 sequence: CASSGGLAAGYQETQYF. CDR3 sequence (DNA): TGTGCCAGCAGTGGGGGACTAGCGGCTGGGTACCAAGAGACCCAGTACTTC.

J is TRBJ1-3 and V is TRBV6-5; 11 bases fit TRBD1. With V trimmed by 2 bases and J by 3 bases, 0 bases remained unmatched. This CDR3 spans 15 amino acids. The germline CDR1 and CDR2 sequences are MNHEY and SVGAGI. CDR3: CASSYGTGGGNTIYF. Written as DNA, the CDR3 is TGTGCCAGCAGTTACGGGACAGGGGGTGGAAACACCATATATTTT.

The chain combines TRBV10-3 with TRBJ2-7; 7 bases agree with TRBD1. V lost 0 bases to trimming and J lost 10 bases; unmatched junction nucleotides: 9. CDR1 and CDR2 (germline): ENHRY, SYGVKD. The CDR3 extends over 14 amino acids. The DNA of the CDR3 is TGTGCCATCAGTGAGTCGACAGGGTCCCTAGTTCAGTACTTC. This gives the protein CAISESTGSLVQYF.

In this sample, this clone turned up a few times. The V gene is TRBV11-2, the J gene TRBJ2-5, with TRBD2 matching over 7 bases. Germline V lookup: CDR1 SGHAT, CDR2 FQNNGV. The CDR3 loop spans 15 amino acids. V shed 6 bases and J 1 base; nucleotides not matched to a gene: 8. The CDR3 region is CASRPASGGQETQYF. CDR3 DNA: TGTGCCAGCAGACCTGCTTCGGGGGGCCAAGAGACCCAGTACTTC.

The CDR3 is CASSYPGTIMNTEAFF. CDR3 coding DNA: TGTGCCAGCAGTTACCCAGGGACAATAATGAACACTGAAGCTTTCTTT. This chain links TRBV6-2 or TRBV6-3 with TRBJ1-1, with a possible D match to TRBD1 (6 bases). CDR3 length: 16 residues. The V and J ends lost 2 bases and 0 bases respectively, with 13 bases between them. The germline V gene encodes CDR1 MNHEY and CDR2 SVGEGT.

This chain joins TRBV4-3 and TRBJ1-2; D is possibly TRBD1 (6 bases). The CDR3 is made up of 16 amino acids. Germline V gene sequence: CDR1 LGHNA, CDR2 YSLEER. Trimming took 4 bases from V and 3 from J, leaving 18 bases between them. The CDR3 sequence: CASSPDYRVFDYGYTF. In nucleotides, the CDR3 is TGCGCCAGCAGCCCGGATTACAGGGTATTCGACTATGGCTACACCTTC.

The V call is TRBV4-1, the J call TRBJ2-7; 7 nucleotides line up with TRBD2. The CDR3 has 15 amino acids. In germline, CDR1 is MGHRA, CDR2 YSYEKL. The ends lost 0 bases at V and 0 bases at J; junction bases unmatched: 2. CDR3 in amino acids: CASSQDASGSYEQYF. CDR3 DNA sequence: TGCGCCAGCAGCCAAGATGCTAGCGGCTCCTACGAGCAGTACTTC.

This chain joins TRBV11-2 and TRBJ2-7; TRBD1 agrees at 7 bases. Germline loops: CDR1 SGHAT, CDR2 FQNNGV. The CDR3 extends over 19 amino acids. Trimming at V came to 5 bases and at J to 2 bases, leaving 21 bases not matched to a gene. The chain's CDR3 is CASSTDRRKGASRPYEQYF. DNA of the CDR3: TGTGCCAGCAGCACTGACCGAAGAAAGGGGGCTAGCCGCCCCTACGAGCAGTACTTC.

The V and J genes are TRBV27 and TRBJ2-7, with 8 bases lining up with TRBD1. Germline CDR1 reads MNHEY; CDR2 reads SMNVEV (reference sequence). The CDR3 runs 16 residues. V gave up 5 bases and J gave up 6 bases; unmatched junction bases: 15. This CDR3 reads CASSPWAPGQGGEQYF. The CDR3 nucleotides are TGTGCCAGCAGTCCCTGGGCCCCTGGACAGGGAGGCGAGCAGTACTTC.

The chain uses TRBV15 and TRBJ1-2, with D tentatively TRBD1 (5 bases). The CDR3 sequence is 17 residues long. Germline V lookup: CDR1 LNHNV, CDR2 YYDKDF (reference sequence). The V and J ends lost 0 bases and 8 bases respectively, with 22 bases between them. CDR3 loop: CATSRDQAGQGQEGYTF. The CDR3 DNA sequence: TGTGCCACCAGCAGAGATCAAGCGGGCCAGGGCCAAGAAGGCTACACCTTC. Filled out from reference TRBV15 and TRBJ1-2, the complete variable domain reads DAMVIQNPRYQVTQFGKPVTLSCSQTLNHNVMYWYQQKSSQAPKLLFHYYDKDFNNEADTPDNFQSRRPNTSFCFLDIRSPGLGDTAMYLCATSRDQAGQGQEGYTFGSGTRLTVV.

The V gene is TRBV6-1, the J gene TRBJ2-5; D remains ambiguous. Germline CDR1 reads MNHNS; CDR2 reads SASEGT. The CDR3 extends over 12 amino acids. The V gene lost 3 bases and the J gene lost 5 bases, with 7 bases spanning the gap. This CDR3 reads CASSDHWETQYF. CDR3 coding DNA: TGTGCCAGCAGTGACCACTGGGAGACCCAGTACTTC.

This clone was detected once. The genes are TRBV5-4 and TRBJ1-3; 7 bases map to TRBD1. This CDR3 region has 16 residues. V trimming: 4 bases; J trimming: 1 base; junction bases outside the gene matches: 8. The germline CDR1 and CDR2 sequences are SGHNT and YYREEE (reference sequence). CDR3 in DNA: TGTGCCAGCAGCCCCCGGGACAGTTCTTCTGGAAACACCATATATTTT. Amino acid sequence: CASSPRDSSSGNTIYF.

This chain connects TRBV3-1 (or the pseudogene TRBV3-2) to TRBJ1-5; D unclear. V dropped 4 bases and J dropped 2 bases, with 15 bases sitting between them. Germline V lookup: CDR1 LGHDT, CDR2 YNNKEL (reference sequence). The CDR3 extends over 16 amino acids. The CDR3 reads CASSLSTPRGNQPQHF. CDR3 DNA: TGTGCCAGCAGCCTCTCTACCCCCCGGGGCAATCAGCCCCAGCATTTT.

The rearrangement joins TRBV5-1 to TRBJ2-1; 10 bases align to TRBD1. Germline V gene lookup returns CDR1 SGHRS and CDR2 YFSETQ. The trim removed 4 bases at V and 7 bases at J, leaving 11 bases unmatched. The length of the CDR3 is 16 residues. The CDR3: CASSPQTGGGGNEQFF. The CDR3 DNA reads TGCGCCAGCAGCCCACAGACAGGGGGCGGGGGAAATGAGCAGTTCTTC. The entire variable domain, with the rest obtained from reference TRBV5-1 and TRBJ2-1, is as follows: KAGVTQTPRYLIKTRGQQVTLSCSPISGHRSVSWYQQTPGQGLQFLFEYFSETQRNKGNFPGRFSGRQFSNSRSEMNVSTLELGDSALYLCASSPQTGGGGNEQFFGPGTRLTVL.

The chain couples TRBV7-3 to TRBJ1-3, with a tentative D call TRBD1 (5 bases). The V end was cut by 2 bases, the J end by 8 bases, with 10 bases between. From germline, CDR1 is SGHTA and CDR2 FQGTGA. CDR3 size: 13 residues. CDR3 DNA sequence: TGTGCCAGCAGCTTAGGACGGGGGGACACCATATATTTT. Translation: CASSLGRGDTIYF.

This chain connects TRBV3-1 (or the pseudogene TRBV3-2) to TRBJ1-5; the match to TRBD1 covers 9 bases. Germline CDR1 is LGHDT and CDR2 is YNNKEL (reference sequence). This CDR3 is 16 amino acids long. Germline trimming cut 3 bases from V and 7 bases from J; bases unmatched to any gene: 10. The CDR3 DNA reads TGTGCCAGCAGCCAGGATTATACAGGGGGCAGGCAGCCCCAGCATTTT. The encoded protein is CASSQDYTGGRQPQHF.

V usage is TRBV18 and J usage is TRBJ2-3; maybe TRBD2 (6 bases). Germline lookup yields CDR1 KGHSH and CDR2 LQKENI. With 6 bases removed from V and 1 base from J, the gap between germline ends came to 14 bases. This CDR3 comprises 15 residues. The CDR3 sequence: CASSGETGGTDTQYF. In nucleotides, the CDR3 is TGTGCCAGCTCGGGTGAAACGGGGGGCACAGATACGCAGTATTTT.

Turning to this clone: Other DNA sequences in this specimen translate into the identical CDR3. The CDR3 bases are TGTGCCAGCAGTTACCTAGGGACAGGGGTGTACGAGCAGTACTTC. Translating it yields CASSYLGTGVYEQYF. The chain links TRBV6-5 to TRBJ2-7, with 10 bases matching TRBD1. Trimming took 2 bases from V and 4 from J; bases not matched to a gene: 5. This CDR3 spans 15 amino acids. Germline V lookup: CDR1 MNHEY, CDR2 SVGAGI.